Below are 17 T cell receptor beta chains sequenced from a single sample in a study of cytomegalovirus exposure and HLA in healthy donors. It was with 60 Vbeta and 13 Jbeta primers that the PCR ran. Method: immunoSEQ multiplex PCR; TCRdb's copy keeps in-frame clones and lacks some. The sample lists approximately 200,000 clones; 75% to 85% were seen once. The sequenced sample consisted of PBMCs. These receptors originate from a woman aged 50 to 65 in good health and CMV-seropositive.

The chain couples TRBV5-1 to TRBJ2-5; 13 bases map to TRBD2. Trimming cost V 4 bases and J 3 bases; bases outside gene matches: 6. Germline V lookup: CDR1 SGHRS, CDR2 YFSETQ. The CDR3 has 16 residues. This chain's CDR3 is CASSPRTSGREETQYF. CDR3 DNA: TGCGCCAGCAGCCCCCGAACTAGCGGGAGGGAAGAGACCCAGTACTTC. Complete variable domain (other parts from reference TRBV5-1 and TRBJ2-5): KAGVTQTPRYLIKTRGQQVTLSCSPISGHRSVSWYQQTPGQGLQFLFEYFSETQRNKGNFPGRFSGRQFSNSRSEMNVSTLELGDSALYLCASSPRTSGREETQYFGPGTRLLVL.

CDR3 bases: TGTGCCAGCAGTTTATCTACAGGATATGAAAAACTGTTTTTT. Translated, it gives CASSLSTGYEKLFF. The chain links TRBV28 to TRBJ1-4, with D possibly being TRBD1 (5 bases). Germline V CDR1 and CDR2: MDHEN, SYDVKM. The CDR3 is 14 residues long. Trimming took 1 base from V and 6 from J, leaving 9 bases between them.

The chain joins TRBV21-1 to TRBJ1-1; the table's D call, TRBD1, was not checked against the DNA. TRBV21-1 is a pseudogene. There are 13 residues in the CDR3. For the CDR3, the DNA is TGTGCCAGCGAGGACAGAAGGAACACTGAAGCTTTCTTT. This translates into CASEDRRNTEAFF.

This clone was detected only once. This sequence joins TRBV11-2 and TRBJ1-3; D might be TRBD1 (5 bases). Between the trimmed V and J ends, which lost 4 bases and 9 bases, there was a span of 13 bases. CDR3 length: 13 residues. Germline V gene sequence: CDR1 SGHAT, CDR2 FQNNGV. Written as DNA, the CDR3 is TGTGCCAGCAGCTCCCTAAGGGGATTCACCATATATTTT. It codes for CASSSLRGFTIYF. Full variable domain (remainder filled in from reference TRBV11-2 and TRBJ1-3): EAGVAQSPRYKIIEKRQSVAFWCNPISGHATLYWYQQILGQGPKLLIQFQNNGVVDDSQLPKDRFSAERLKGVDSTLKIQPAKLEDSAVYLCASSSLRGFTIYFGEGSWLTVV.

The CDR3 loop is CASSNPSGEETQYF. CDR3 in DNA: TGTGCCAGTAGTAACCCCAGCGGGGAAGAGACCCAGTACTTC. The rearrangement links TRBV19 to TRBJ2-5, with 7 bases matching TRBD2. Germline lookup yields CDR1 LNHDA and CDR2 SQIVND (reference sequence). V shed 4 bases, J shed 3 bases, and the junction held 5 bases outside the gene matches. The CDR3 is 14 amino acids.

The V and J genes are TRBV28 and TRBJ1-4, with D unclear. This CDR3 has 15 residues. Deletions cut 7 bases from V and 0 bases from J, with 12 bases between. The V gene's germline CDR1 is MDHEN and CDR2 SYDVKM. The CDR3 loop is CASTTGSATNEKLFF. CDR3 DNA: TGTGCCAGCACCACCGGAAGCGCAACTAATGAAAAACTGTTTTTT.

The chain couples TRBV5-4 to TRBJ2-4, with D unresolved. V gave up 4 bases and J gave up 2 bases, with 19 bases separating them. The CDR3 extends over 17 amino acids. Germline values: CDR1 SGHNT, CDR2 YYREEE (reference sequence). The chain's CDR3 is CASSPAPQRVTKNIQYF. In DNA form, the CDR3 reads TGTGCCAGCAGCCCCGCCCCCCAGCGTGTCACCAAAAACATTCAGTACTTC.

This rearrangement joins TRBV7-9 to TRBJ2-7, with TRBD2 as a possible D gene (7 bases). This CDR3 spans 14 amino acids. Germline V lookup: CDR1 SEHNR, CDR2 FQNEAQ (reference sequence). The V and J ends lost 3 bases and 7 bases respectively, with 16 bases between them. The CDR3 region is CASSFGGAGGEQYF. The DNA for the CDR3 is TGTGCCAGCAGCTTTGGGGGGGCTGGAGGAGAGCAGTACTTC.

The J gene is TRBJ1-4, the V gene TRBV5-1, with D hard to call. Germline CDR1 reads SGHRS; CDR2 reads YFSETQ. The ends were cut back, 0 bases at V and 3 bases at J, with 15 bases in the middle. This CDR3 has 17 amino acids. The DNA of the CDR3 is TGCGCCAGCAGCTTGGCCCCAACCCGAGAATCTAATGAAAAACTGTTTTTT. Translating gives CASSLAPTRESNEKLFF.

The V and J genes are TRBV6-1 and TRBJ2-7, with TRBD2 identical over 8 bases. CDR1 and CDR2 (germline): MNHNS, SASEGT. CDR3 length equals 15 residues. V lost 10 bases and J lost 5; bases outside the gene matches: 16. CDR3 in DNA: TGTGCCACCTCTCGAGGGAGCGGGAGTGTGCACGAGCAGTACTTC. Translated: CATSRGSGSVHEQYF.

The rearrangement joins TRBV27 to TRBJ2-7; TRBD1 agrees at 8 bases. Looked up from germline, CDR1 is MNHEY and CDR2 is SMNVEV (reference sequence). With V trimmed by 5 bases and J by 7 bases, 7 bases remained unmatched. The CDR3 sequence is 13 residues long. The chain's CDR3 is CASSDQGAEEQYF. CDR3 nucleotides: TGTGCCAGCAGTGATCAGGGGGCCGAAGAGCAGTACTTC.

The chain uses TRBV6-5 and TRBJ1-3; D not resolved. The germline CDR1 and CDR2 sequences are MNHEY and SVGAGI. V dropped 0 bases and J dropped 3 bases, with 6 bases sitting between them. The CDR3 covers 14 residues. CDR3 sequence reads: CASSYSGVGNTIYF. DNA for the CDR3: TGTGCCAGCAGTTACTCCGGGGTTGGAAACACCATATATTTT.

This clone was observed a few times. This rearrangement joins TRBV5-4 to TRBJ1-2; maybe TRBD1 (6 bases). CDR1 is SGHNT and CDR2 is YYREEE in the germline V gene (reference sequence). Trimming cost V 5 bases and J 4 bases, with 12 bases left between them. This CDR3 region has 13 residues. CDR3 sequence: CASSVQGSYGYTF. CDR3 sequence (DNA): TGTGCCAGCAGTGTACAGGGTAGCTATGGCTACACCTTC.

This clone appeared a single time. This sequence joins TRBV5-1 and TRBJ2-7; TRBD2 is a possible D gene (7 bases). Germline loops: CDR1 SGHRS, CDR2 YFSETQ. The CDR3 extends over 14 amino acids. V lost 3 bases and J 6 bases, leaving 16 bases between the germline ends. CDR3 DNA: TGCGCCAGCAGCTCTTCCCCAGGGGAGGGCGAGCAGTACTTC. Residues: CASSSSPGEGEQYF. Looking up the rest from reference TRBV5-1 and TRBJ2-7 gives the full variable domain: KAGVTQTPRYLIKTRGQQVTLSCSPISGHRSVSWYQQTPGQGLQFLFEYFSETQRNKGNFPGRFSGRQFSNSRSEMNVSTLELGDSALYLCASSSSPGEGEQYFGPGTRLTVT.

This chain joins TRBV12-2 and TRBJ1-5; TRBD1, the D gene given by the table, was not confirmed from the DNA. TRBV12-2 has pseudogene status. CDR3 size: 16 residues. In nucleotides, the CDR3 is TGTGCAAGTCGCTTAGGATCAGGGGGAGACAATCAGCCCCAGCATTTT. Its translation is CASRLGSGGDNQPQHF.

The chain uses TRBV7-2 and TRBJ2-1; D may be TRBD2 (5 bases). Germline CDR1 SGHTA, CDR2 FQGNSA. V lost 1 base to trimming and J lost 6 bases, with 16 bases between them. The CDR3 runs 16 residues. The CDR3 sequence is CASSLGSSRTLNEQFF. As DNA, the CDR3 is TGTGCCAGCAGCTTAGGGTCTAGCCGGACCCTCAATGAGCAGTTCTTC.

The chain uses TRBV10-3 and TRBJ1-5; 7 positions match TRBD1. The CDR3 runs 18 residues. Germline values: CDR1 ENHRY, CDR2 SYGVKD. Germline trimming cut 3 bases from V and 7 bases from J; bases unmatched to any gene: 18. This chain's CDR3 is CAISDFPDREGPKQPQHF. The CDR3, as DNA: TGTGCCATCAGTGATTTTCCCGACAGGGAAGGGCCGAAGCAGCCCCAGCATTTT.